This T cell receptor (beta chain) was retrieved from a study of STAT3 mutations in large granular lymphocyte leukemia. The repertoire was sequenced with immunoSEQ multiplex PCR; TCRdb's copy has only in-frame clones and lacks some. The repertoire consists of about 40,000 clones, with roughly 84% occurring once and the leading ten covering 0.35% to 0.5%. With respect to this clone: Its antigen remains unknown.

Study-level results: No sample exists from the first appearance of each clone. In T-cell large granular lymphocyte leukemia, about half of patients showed multiple immunodominant subclonotypes.

The germline V and J ends were trimmed by 5 bases and 6 bases, with 17 bases remaining between them. The CDR3 consists of 15 residues. The germline V gene encodes CDR1 MNHEY and CDR2 SVGAGI. V gene TRBV6-5 combines with J gene TRBJ2-1; no clear D gene. Sequencing was performed on PBMCs. The clonotype comes from a human donor with T large granular lymphocyte leukemia. Some clones in this sample may be carry-over from other donors' samples. The CDR3 sequence is CASSPRTPVGNEQFF. The CDR3 DNA reads TGTGCCAGCAGTCCTAGGACGCCTGTAGGCAATGAGCAGTTCTTC.